This T cell receptor beta chain was profiled in a study of T cell changes during pregnancy in multiple sclerosis. Trimming removed 7 bases at V and 4 bases at J, with 20 bases between. The germline V gene has CDR1 SQVTM and CDR2 ANQGSEA. The CDR3 is made up of 14 amino acids. Using immunoSEQ multiplex PCR, the repertoire was profiled, and TCRdb retains in-frame clones only, with some absent. Here the sample spans 52,000 or so clones, 75% to 90% being singletons. This TCR was recovered from a female donor with multiple sclerosis, enrolled in a pregnancy study. This rearrangement joins TRBV29-1 to TRBJ2-7; TRBD1 might be the D (7 bases). Sequenced material: CD4+ T cells from peripheral blood mononuclear cells, taken in the first trimester of pregnancy. In DNA, the CDR3 is TGCAGCGCCAAACCAGGGGGGAGTGGGTACGAGCAGTACTTC. As protein: CSAKPGGSGYEQYF.